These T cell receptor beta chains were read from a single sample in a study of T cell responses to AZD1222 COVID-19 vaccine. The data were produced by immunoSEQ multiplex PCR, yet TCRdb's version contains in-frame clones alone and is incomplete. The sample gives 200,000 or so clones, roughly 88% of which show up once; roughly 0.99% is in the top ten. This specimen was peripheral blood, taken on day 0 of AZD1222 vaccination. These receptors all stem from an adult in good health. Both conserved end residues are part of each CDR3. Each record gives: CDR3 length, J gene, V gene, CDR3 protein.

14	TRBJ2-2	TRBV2	CASRGPKGAGELFF
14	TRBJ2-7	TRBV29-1	CSVAGTSGSYEQYF
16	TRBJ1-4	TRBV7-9	CASSPHRQVTNEKLFF
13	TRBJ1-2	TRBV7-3	CASSPSRGLSYTF
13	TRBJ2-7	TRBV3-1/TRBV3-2	CASSHGSSYEQYF
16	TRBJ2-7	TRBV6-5	CASSYHRDTLSYEQYF
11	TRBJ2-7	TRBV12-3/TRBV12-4	CASSHSYGQYF
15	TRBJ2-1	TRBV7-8	CASSFAHGGYNEQFF
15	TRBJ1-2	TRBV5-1	CASSLTQGAYYGYTF
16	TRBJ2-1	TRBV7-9	CASSTGTSGSLYEQFF
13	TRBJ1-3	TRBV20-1	CSASEGSGNTIYF
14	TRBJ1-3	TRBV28	CASSFRGRGNTIYF
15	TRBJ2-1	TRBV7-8	CASSAGLAEYNEQFF
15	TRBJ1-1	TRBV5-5	CASSLRPRENTEAFF
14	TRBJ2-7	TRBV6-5	CASKPGGSTYEQYF
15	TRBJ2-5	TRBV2	CASRPRGTPQETQYF
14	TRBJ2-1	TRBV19	CATKSGRGYNEQFF
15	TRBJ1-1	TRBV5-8	CASSLWPGRNTEAFF
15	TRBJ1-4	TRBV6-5	CASTPQGQGDEKLFF
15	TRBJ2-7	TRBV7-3	CASSLTGTSDYEQYF